The sequence of this T cell receptor (beta chain) was determined in a study of blood T cell repertoires in COVID-19. Study-level background: The origin of the acute and convalescent COVID-19 samples was the United States, Italy and Spain. PBMCs, B-cell-depleted T cells, or T cells provided the cDNA or gDNA that made up the material.

Original processing methods: Amplification from reference gene primers served as the basis for estimated nucleated cell counts. Clones were sequenced by immunoSEQ multiplex PCR, and TCRdb holds only the in-frame ones, with some missing. The V and J calls and clone size were taken over from that table, and D and trimming were inferred from the DNA. The sample shows approximately 130,000 clones, around 77% of them seen only once. The sample taken for sequencing was peripheral blood. This sequence was found in a human donor in a cohort sampled during active COVID-19.

The CDR3 nucleotides are TGCGCCAGCAGTGAGTTAGAGACAGTCTTTTACGAGCAGTACTTC. Protein sequence: CASSELETVFYEQYF. The chain joins TRBV10-2 to TRBJ2-7; tentative D call: TRBD1 (5 bases). This CDR3 spans 15 amino acids. The germline V and J ends were trimmed by 1 base and 4 bases, with 14 bases remaining between them. Germline assignment: CDR1 WSHSY and CDR2 SAAADI.